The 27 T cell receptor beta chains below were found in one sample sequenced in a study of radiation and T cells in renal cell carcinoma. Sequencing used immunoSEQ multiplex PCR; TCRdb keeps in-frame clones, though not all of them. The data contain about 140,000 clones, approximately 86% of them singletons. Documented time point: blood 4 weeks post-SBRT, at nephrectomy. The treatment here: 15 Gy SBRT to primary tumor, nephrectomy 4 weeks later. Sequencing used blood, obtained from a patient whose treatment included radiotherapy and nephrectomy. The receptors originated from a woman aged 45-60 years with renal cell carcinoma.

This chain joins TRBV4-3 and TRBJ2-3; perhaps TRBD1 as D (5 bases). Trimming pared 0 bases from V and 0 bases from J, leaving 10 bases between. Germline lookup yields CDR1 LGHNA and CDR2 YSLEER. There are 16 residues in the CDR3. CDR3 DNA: TGCGCCAGCAGCCAAGATGGACCAGGGAGCACAGATACGCAGTATTTT. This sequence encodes CASSQDGPGSTDTQYF.

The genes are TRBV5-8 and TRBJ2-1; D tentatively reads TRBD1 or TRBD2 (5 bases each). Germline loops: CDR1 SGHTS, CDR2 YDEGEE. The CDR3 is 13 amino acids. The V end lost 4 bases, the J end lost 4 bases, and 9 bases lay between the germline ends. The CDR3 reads CASSRDAYNEQFF. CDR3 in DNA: TGTGCCAGCAGCCGGGACGCATACAATGAGCAGTTCTTC.

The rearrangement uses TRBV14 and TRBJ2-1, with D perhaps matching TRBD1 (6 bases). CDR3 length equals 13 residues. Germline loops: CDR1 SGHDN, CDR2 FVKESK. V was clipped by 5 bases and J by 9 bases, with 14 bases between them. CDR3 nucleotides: TGTGCCAGCAGCAGGTGGCAGGGGAGTGAGCAGTTCTTC. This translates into CASSRWQGSEQFF.

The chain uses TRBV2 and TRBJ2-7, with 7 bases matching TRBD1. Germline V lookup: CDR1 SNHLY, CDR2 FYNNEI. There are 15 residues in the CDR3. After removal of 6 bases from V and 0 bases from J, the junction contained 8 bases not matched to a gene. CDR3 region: CASRANRGPSYEQYF. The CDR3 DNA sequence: TGTGCCAGCAGGGCAAACAGGGGCCCCTCCTACGAGCAGTACTTC.

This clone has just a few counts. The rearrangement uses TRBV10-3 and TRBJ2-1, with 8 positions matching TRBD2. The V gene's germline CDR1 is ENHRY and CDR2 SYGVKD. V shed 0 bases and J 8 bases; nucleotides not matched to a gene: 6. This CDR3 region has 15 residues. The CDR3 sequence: CAISESTGLEHEQFF. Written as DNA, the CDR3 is TGTGCCATCAGTGAGTCGACGGGACTAGAGCATGAGCAGTTCTTC.

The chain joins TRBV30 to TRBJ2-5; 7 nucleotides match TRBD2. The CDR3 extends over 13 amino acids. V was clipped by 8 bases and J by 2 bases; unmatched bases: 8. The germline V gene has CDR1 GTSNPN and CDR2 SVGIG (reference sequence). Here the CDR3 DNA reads TGTGCCACGGGAGGCTCGATACAAGAGACCCAGTACTTC. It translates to CATGGSIQETQYF.

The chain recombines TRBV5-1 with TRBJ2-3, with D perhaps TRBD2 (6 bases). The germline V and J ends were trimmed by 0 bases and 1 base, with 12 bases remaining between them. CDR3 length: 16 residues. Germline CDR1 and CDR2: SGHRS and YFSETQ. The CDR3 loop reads CASSLAPGEGTDTQYF. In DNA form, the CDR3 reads TGCGCCAGCAGCTTGGCCCCGGGGGAGGGCACAGATACGCAGTATTTT.

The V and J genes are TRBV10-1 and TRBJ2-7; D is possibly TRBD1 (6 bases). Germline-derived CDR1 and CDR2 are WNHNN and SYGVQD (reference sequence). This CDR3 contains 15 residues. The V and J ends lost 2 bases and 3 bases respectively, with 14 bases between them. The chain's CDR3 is CASSETAGEGYEQYF. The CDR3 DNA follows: TGCGCCAGCAGTGAGACGGCAGGGGAAGGCTACGAGCAGTACTTC.

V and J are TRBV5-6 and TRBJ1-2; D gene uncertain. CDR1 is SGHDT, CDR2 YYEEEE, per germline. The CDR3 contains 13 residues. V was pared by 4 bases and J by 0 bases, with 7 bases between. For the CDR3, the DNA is TGTGCCAGCAGCGACCCAGCTAACTATGGCTACACCTTC. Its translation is CASSDPANYGYTF.

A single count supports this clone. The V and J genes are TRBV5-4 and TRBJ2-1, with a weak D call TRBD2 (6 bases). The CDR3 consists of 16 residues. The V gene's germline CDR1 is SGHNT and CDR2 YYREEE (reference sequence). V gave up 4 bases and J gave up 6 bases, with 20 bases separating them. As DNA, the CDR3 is TGTGCCAGCAGCAGGCGGGGACCTCGCTCCGGCAATGAGCAGTTCTTC. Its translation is CASSRRGPRSGNEQFF.

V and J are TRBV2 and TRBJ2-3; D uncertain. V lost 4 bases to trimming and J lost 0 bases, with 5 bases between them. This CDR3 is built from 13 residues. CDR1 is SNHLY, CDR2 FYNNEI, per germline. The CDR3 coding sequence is TGTGCCAGCAGTGTGGGCAGCACAGATACGCAGTATTTT. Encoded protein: CASSVGSTDTQYF.

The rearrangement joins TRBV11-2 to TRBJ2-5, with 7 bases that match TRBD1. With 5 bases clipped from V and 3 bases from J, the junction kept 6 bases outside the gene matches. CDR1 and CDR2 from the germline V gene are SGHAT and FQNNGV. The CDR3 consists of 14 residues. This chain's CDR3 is CASSVGQAKETQYF. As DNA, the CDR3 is TGTGCCAGCAGCGTTGGACAGGCAAAAGAGACCCAGTACTTC.

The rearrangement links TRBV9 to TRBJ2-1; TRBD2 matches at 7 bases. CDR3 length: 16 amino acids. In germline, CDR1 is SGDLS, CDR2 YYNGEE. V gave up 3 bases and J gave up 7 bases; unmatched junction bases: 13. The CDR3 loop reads CASSEGGGQAGNEQFF. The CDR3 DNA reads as TGTGCCAGCAGCGAAGGTGGAGGCCAAGCGGGGAATGAGCAGTTCTTC. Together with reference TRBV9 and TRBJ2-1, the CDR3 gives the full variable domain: DSGVTQTPKHLITATGQRVTLRCSPRSGDLSVYWYQQSLDQGLQFLIQYYNGEERAKGNILERFSAQQFPDLHSELNLSSLELGDSALYFCASSEGGGQAGNEQFFGPGTRLTVL.

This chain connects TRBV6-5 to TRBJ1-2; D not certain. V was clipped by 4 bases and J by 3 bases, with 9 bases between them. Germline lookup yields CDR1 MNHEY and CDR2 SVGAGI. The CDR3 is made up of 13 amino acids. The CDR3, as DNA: TGTGCCAGCAGTTCGACCGGTGACTATGGCTACACCTTC. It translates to CASSSTGDYGYTF.

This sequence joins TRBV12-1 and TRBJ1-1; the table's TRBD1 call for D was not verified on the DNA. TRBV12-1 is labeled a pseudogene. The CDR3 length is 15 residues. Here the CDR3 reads CASSQYDRVGTEAFF. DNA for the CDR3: TGTGCCAGCAGCCAATACGACAGGGTCGGCACTGAAGCTTTCTTT.

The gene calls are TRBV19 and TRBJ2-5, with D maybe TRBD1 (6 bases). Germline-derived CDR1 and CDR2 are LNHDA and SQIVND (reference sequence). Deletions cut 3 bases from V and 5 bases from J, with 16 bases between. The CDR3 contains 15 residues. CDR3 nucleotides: TGTGCCAGTAGTATCAGGGGTGGTATCGATGAGACCCAGTACTTC. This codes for CASSIRGGIDETQYF.

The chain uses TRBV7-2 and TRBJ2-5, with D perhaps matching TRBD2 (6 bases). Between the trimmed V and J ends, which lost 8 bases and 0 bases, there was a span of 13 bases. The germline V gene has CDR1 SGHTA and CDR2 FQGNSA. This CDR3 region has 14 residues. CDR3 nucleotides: TGTGCCAGCTCTGTTGGGGGGTACCAAGAGACCCAGTACTTC. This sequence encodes CASSVGGYQETQYF.

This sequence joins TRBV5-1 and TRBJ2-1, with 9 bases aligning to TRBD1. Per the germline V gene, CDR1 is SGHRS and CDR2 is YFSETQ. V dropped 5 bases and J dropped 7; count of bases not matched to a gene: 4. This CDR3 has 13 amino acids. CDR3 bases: TGCGCCAGCAGGAGGACAGGGGAAAATGAGCAGTTCTTC. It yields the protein CASRRTGENEQFF.

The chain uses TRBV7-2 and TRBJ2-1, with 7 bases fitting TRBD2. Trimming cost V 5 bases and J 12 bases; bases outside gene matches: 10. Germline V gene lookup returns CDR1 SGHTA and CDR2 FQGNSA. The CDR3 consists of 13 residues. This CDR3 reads CASSKSRGDVQFF. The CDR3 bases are TGTGCCAGCAGCAAATCCCGGGGGGACGTGCAGTTCTTC.

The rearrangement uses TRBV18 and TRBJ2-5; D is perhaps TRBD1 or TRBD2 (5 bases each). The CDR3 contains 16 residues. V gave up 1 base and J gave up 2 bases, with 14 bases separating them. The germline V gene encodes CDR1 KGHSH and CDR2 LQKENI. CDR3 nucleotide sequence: TGTGCCAGCTCACCACTGGCAGGGAGTTGGCAAGAGACCCAGTACTTC. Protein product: CASSPLAGSWQETQYF.

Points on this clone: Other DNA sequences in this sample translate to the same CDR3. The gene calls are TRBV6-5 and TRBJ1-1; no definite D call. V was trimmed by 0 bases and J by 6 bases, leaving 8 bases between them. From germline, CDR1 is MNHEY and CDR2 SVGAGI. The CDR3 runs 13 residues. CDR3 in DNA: TGTGCCAGCAGTTACTCGATCGGGTCTGAAGCTTTCTTT. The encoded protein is CASSYSIGSEAFF.

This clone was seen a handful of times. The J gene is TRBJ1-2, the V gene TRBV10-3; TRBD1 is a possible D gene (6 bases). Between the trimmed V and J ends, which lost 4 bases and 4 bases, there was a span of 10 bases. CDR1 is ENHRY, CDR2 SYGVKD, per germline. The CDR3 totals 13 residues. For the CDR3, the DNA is TGTGCCATCAGTGTCCAGGGGATCTATGGCTACACCTTC. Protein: CAISVQGIYGYTF.

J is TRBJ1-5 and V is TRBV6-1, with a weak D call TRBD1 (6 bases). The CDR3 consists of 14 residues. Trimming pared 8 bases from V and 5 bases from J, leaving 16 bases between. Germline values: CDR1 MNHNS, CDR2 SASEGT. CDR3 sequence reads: CASCRDNEDQPQHF. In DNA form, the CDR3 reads TGTGCCAGCTGCCGGGACAATGAGGATCAGCCCCAGCATTTT.

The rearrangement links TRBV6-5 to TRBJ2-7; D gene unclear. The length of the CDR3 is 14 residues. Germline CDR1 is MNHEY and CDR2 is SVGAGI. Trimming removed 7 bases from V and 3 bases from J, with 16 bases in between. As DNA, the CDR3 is TGTGCCAGCAAAAAATCCTTCCGCGGCTACGAGCAGTACTTC. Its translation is CASKKSFRGYEQYF.

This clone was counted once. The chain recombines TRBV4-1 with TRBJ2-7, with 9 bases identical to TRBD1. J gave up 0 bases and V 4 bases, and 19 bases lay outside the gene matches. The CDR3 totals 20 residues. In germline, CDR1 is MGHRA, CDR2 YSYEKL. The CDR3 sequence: CASSPGLGQGLGGASYEQYF. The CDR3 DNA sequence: TGCGCCAGCAGCCCCGGATTGGGACAGGGACTGGGTGGGGCCTCCTACGAGCAGTACTTC.

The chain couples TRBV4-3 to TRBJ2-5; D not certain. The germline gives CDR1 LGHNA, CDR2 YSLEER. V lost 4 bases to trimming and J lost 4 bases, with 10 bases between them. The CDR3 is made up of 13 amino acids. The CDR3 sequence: CASSPIPGETQYF. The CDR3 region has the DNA TGCGCCAGCAGCCCAATTCCGGGAGAGACCCAGTACTTC.

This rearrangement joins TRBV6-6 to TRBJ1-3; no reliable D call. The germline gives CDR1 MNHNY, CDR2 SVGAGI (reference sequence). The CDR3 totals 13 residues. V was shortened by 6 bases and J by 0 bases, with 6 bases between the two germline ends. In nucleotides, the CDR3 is TGTGCCAGCAGCCTCAACTCTGGAAACACCATATATTTT. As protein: CASSLNSGNTIYF.